These T cell receptor beta chains were read from a single sample in a study of blood T cell repertoires in COVID-19. Measured with immunoSEQ multiplex PCR; TCRdb has only the in-frame clones, and not every one. Of around 130,000 clones listed, roughly nine tenths were seen once; the top ten hold around 4.6%. Specimen: peripheral blood. The receptor source for this set is a man aged 55-75 years with COVID-19, enrolled during active disease. CDR3s include the opening cysteine and the closing phenylalanine or tryptophan. Fields, in order: J gene, V gene, CDR3 protein.

J: TRBJ1-5
V: TRBV28
CDR3: CASSPYRSQPQHF

J: TRBJ1-1
V: TRBV5-1
CDR3: CASSLDRGVSTEAFF

J: TRBJ1-1
V: TRBV7-3
CDR3: CASSLVGQGTEAFF

J: TRBJ2-7
V: TRBV15
CDR3: CATSPGTGFSYEQYF

J: TRBJ2-7
V: TRBV27
CDR3: CASSPLAGGPHEQYF

J: TRBJ1-5
V: TRBV21-1
CDR3: CASSKAEDSPIPQVSNQPQHF

J: TRBJ1-4
V: TRBV7-6
CDR3: CASSQLAQGVHEKLFF

J: TRBJ2-3
V: TRBV27
CDR3: CASVNRGADTQYF

J: TRBJ2-7
V: TRBV3-1/TRBV3-2
CDR3: CASSQRSGTYVSYEQYF

J: TRBJ2-1
V: TRBV28
CDR3: CASSLSEGDFYNEQFF

J: TRBJ2-7
V: TRBV18
CDR3: CASSPRVGQGIYEQQYF